This T cell receptor beta chain was profiled in a study of early T cells in non-severe SARS-CoV-2 infection. This clonotype was found a few times. Using its own MiXCR run on the 5' RACE reads, TCRdb lists one record per CDR3 protein. This sample has tens of thousands of distinct CDR3 sequences, with about 12% found just once. CDR3 length equals 16 residues. V dropped 4 bases and J dropped 4; count of bases not matched to a gene: 9. Germline-derived CDR1 and CDR2 are KGHDR and SFDVKD. This TCR came from an adult who was a healthcare worker with PCR-confirmed SARS-CoV-2 infection or an uninfected control (not recorded which). The chain combines TRBV24-1 with TRBJ2-5; 9 bases align to TRBD2. The sample consisted of whole blood. CDR3 residues: CATSDRTVLAGETQYF. The CDR3, as DNA: TGTGCCACCAGTGACCGGACTGTACTAGCGGGAGAGACCCAGTACTTC.